A selection of T cell receptor beta chains follows, all from one sample in a study of tumor and adjacent non-tumor tissue in lung cancer. TCRdb fed the multiplex PCR reads into MiXCR, producing one record per CDR3 protein. Among tens of thousands of distinct CDR3 sequences listed, 55% to 80% were seen once. What was sequenced was lung tumor tissue. The receptor set was obtained from a woman between 40 and 55 years old with non-small cell lung cancer. CDR3s leave out the opening cysteine and the closing phenylalanine or tryptophan. Fields, in order: V gene, clone size, J gene, CDR3 length, CDR3 protein. Size values are once, few and many counts, or a class for expanded clones, and some rows have none.

TRBV29-1	.	TRBJ2-1	15	SVDRSPGTSVNNEQF
TRBV29-1	.	TRBJ2-7	13	SAESWDRCKYEQY
TRBV12-3/TRBV12-4	few	.	11	ASSFGADRPQY
TRBV5-4	many	TRBJ2-5	13	ASSLALRQEETQY
TRBV11-2	.	TRBJ2-4	12	AISLTGRKNIQY
TRBV6-5	.	TRBJ2-6	15	ASSREGSYSGAYVLN
TRBV11-2	.	TRBJ2-2	11	VSSPRGDGKLF
TRBV28	many	TRBJ1-2	9	ASSRNYGYT
TRBV6-2/TRBV6-3	.	TRBJ2-1	13	ASSYRERRNNEQF
TRBV11-2	.	TRBJ2-7	14	ASSLGLAGDHYEQY
TRBV30	few	TRBJ1-1	11	VWSDPGKTEAF
TRBV29-1	.	TRBJ2-5	11	SAEGKNQEAHY
TRBV6-1	.	TRBJ2-1	17	ASGKWTSGRLGSYNEQF
TRBV12-3/TRBV12-4	.	TRBJ1-6	12	ADRAGQGGSPLH
TRBV29-1	.	TRBJ2-1	14	SLEAMTNGREGEQF
TRBV20-1	many	TRBJ2-3	10	SARDRVDTQY